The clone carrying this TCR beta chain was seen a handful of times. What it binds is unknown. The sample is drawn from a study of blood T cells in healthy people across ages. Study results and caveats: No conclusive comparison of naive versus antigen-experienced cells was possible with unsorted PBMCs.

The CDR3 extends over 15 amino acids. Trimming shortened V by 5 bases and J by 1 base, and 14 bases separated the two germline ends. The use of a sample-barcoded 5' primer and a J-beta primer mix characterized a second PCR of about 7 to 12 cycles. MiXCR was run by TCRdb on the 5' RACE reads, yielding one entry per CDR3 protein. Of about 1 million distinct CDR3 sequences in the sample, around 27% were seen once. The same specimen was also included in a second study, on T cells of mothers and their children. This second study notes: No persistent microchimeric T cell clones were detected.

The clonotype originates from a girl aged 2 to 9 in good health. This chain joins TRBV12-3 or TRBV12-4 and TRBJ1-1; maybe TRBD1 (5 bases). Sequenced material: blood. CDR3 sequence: CASSPKGIPNTEAFF. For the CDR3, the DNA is TGTGCCAGCAGTCCCAAGGGGATCCCGAACACTGAAGCTTTCTTT.